This is a list of T cell receptor beta chains from one sample in a study of blood T cell repertoires in COVID-19. Profiled with immunoSEQ multiplex PCR; TCRdb holds only in-frame clones, not every one. The table has about 360,000 clones, 65% to 85% seen once; the top ten hold around 3%. Sequencing input: peripheral blood. The receptors come from a man aged 25 to 40 with active or convalescent COVID-19. The CDR3 runs from the conserved cysteine through the conserved F or W. The order of the fields is V gene, J gene, CDR3 length, CDR3 protein.

TRBV6-1	TRBJ2-1	12	CASSESMGRGFF
TRBV4-3	TRBJ1-2	19	CASSRGPRQGREGYYGYTF
TRBV4-3	TRBJ2-1	14	CASSQLAGVREQFF
TRBV15	TRBJ2-7	18	CATSREKIPGGGFNEQYF
TRBV2	TRBJ2-7	14	CASNPDRYHYEQYF
TRBV6-2/TRBV6-3	TRBJ1-2	13	CASSRRENYGYTF
TRBV28	TRBJ1-1	12	CASSLTVTEAFF
TRBV7-9	TRBJ2-1	12	CASSQTIYEQFF
TRBV7-9	TRBJ1-1	16	CASSLSWTGEGTEAFF
TRBV11-2	TRBJ2-7	15	CASRSRRGSSYEQYF
TRBV4-1	TRBJ2-1	15	CASSHPGAGALEQFF
TRBV7-3	TRBJ1-2	12	CASSFHGGGYTF
TRBV24-1	TRBJ1-2	12	CATSDLRRGYTF
TRBV19	TRBJ2-3	14	CATQRRRSTDTQYF
TRBV14	TRBJ2-6	18	CASSQEWWGGTGANVLTF
TRBV7-9	TRBJ1-4	15	CASSQGFPLGEKLFF
TRBV30	TRBJ2-7	12	CAWSVRAYEQYF
TRBV7-2	TRBJ1-1	12	CASSLRGTEAFF
TRBV24-1	TRBJ1-5	17	CATSDFAPGQGWRPQHF
TRBV3-1/TRBV3-2	TRBJ1-5	17	CASSRPGQRGSNQPQHF
TRBV24-1	TRBJ2-1	13	CATSAPPSGEQFF
TRBV12-5	TRBJ1-2	16	CASGLISGQGRYGYTF
TRBV5-1	TRBJ1-1	14	CASSLGQMNTEAFF
TRBV28	TRBJ2-5	16	CASSNLQQLPQETQYF
TRBV7-3	TRBJ2-7	17	CASSARWARGNSYEQYF
TRBV15	TRBJ1-1	16	CATSSRPGTSNTEAFF
TRBV30	TRBJ2-4	14	CAWSVNRVGNIQYF
TRBV9	TRBJ1-6	12	CASSSQGSPLHF
TRBV11-3	TRBJ1-2	15	CASSIGGMGAYGYTF
TRBV6-6	TRBJ1-4	15	CASSGTGTTNEKLFF
TRBV18	TRBJ2-4	14	CASSSDRGWYIQYF
TRBV4-2	TRBJ2-5	16	CASSRPGPRGPETQYF
TRBV7-9	TRBJ2-7	12	CASSQRLYEQYF
TRBV5-1	TRBJ1-1	15	CASSGAGGANTEAFF
TRBV28	TRBJ2-7	15	CASTEGGAPNYEQYF
TRBV4-3	TRBJ2-5	18	CASSQDLVQGASRETQYF
TRBV4-3	TRBJ2-3	16	CASSHLTSGGTDTQYF
TRBV4-2	TRBJ1-1	11	CASGTRVAAFF
TRBV5-1	TRBJ2-2	17	CASRPLLSGGNTGELFF
TRBV6-9	TRBJ2-3	15	CASSYKERGSDTQYF
TRBV24-1	TRBJ2-1	13	CATKGQGGDEQFF
TRBV19	TRBJ1-5	17	CASSMGPGGRPTEPQHF
TRBV6-5	TRBJ1-2	15	CASSRTGRGYDGYTF
TRBV2	TRBJ2-7	14	CASSPGGEFYEQYF
TRBV13	TRBJ1-4	14	CASSFGGGGEKLFF
TRBV7-9	TRBJ1-2	13	CASSQGLGGGYTF
TRBV6-4	TRBJ1-1	14	CASKTGGGGTEAFF
TRBV6-5	TRBJ2-7	15	CASSFSGQGVGEQYF
TRBV25-1	TRBJ2-3	16	CASSEFGLAGADTQYF
TRBV6-1	TRBJ2-3	17	CASSEALSGGSSDTQYF
TRBV5-1	TRBJ2-1	13	CASSRDEVDEQFF
TRBV28	TRBJ1-4	15	CASSSPGETNEKLFF
TRBV7-2	TRBJ2-3	16	CASSFGVSGGSDTQYF
TRBV5-1	TRBJ2-5	15	CASSLSQAVQETQYF